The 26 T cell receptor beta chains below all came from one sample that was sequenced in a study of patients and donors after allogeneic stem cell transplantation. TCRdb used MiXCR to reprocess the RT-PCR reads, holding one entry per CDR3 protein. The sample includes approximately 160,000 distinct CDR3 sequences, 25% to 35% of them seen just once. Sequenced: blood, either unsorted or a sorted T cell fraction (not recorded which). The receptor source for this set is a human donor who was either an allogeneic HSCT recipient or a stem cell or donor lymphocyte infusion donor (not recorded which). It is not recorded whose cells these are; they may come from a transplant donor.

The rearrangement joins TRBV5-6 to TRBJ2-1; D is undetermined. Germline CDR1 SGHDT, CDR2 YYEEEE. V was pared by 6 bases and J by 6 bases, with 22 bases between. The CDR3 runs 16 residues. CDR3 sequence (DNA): TGTGCCAGCAAAGGCAACGTAAAGAGCTGGGTCAATGAGCAGTTCTTC. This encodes CASKGNVKSWVNEQFF.

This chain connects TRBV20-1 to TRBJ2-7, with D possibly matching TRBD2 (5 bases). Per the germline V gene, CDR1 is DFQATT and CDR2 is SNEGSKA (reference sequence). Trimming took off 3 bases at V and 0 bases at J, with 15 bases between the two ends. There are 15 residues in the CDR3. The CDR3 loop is CSARPLAFSSYEQYF. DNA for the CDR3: TGCAGTGCTAGGCCTCTAGCTTTTAGCTCCTACGAGCAGTACTTC.

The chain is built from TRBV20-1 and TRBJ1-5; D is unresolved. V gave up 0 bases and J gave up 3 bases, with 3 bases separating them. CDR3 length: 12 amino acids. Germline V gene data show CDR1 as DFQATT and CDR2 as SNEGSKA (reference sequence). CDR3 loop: CSARDLNQPQHF. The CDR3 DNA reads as TGCAGTGCTAGAGATCTCAATCAGCCCCAGCATTTT.

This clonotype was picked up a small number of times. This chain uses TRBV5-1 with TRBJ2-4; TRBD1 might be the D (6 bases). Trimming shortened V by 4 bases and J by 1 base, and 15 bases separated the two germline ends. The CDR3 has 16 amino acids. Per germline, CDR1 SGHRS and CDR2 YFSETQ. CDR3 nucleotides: TGCGCCAGCAGCACCCCAGGGGATGGTGCCAAAAACATTCAGTACTTC. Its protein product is CASSTPGDGAKNIQYF. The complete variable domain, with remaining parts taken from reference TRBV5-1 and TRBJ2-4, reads KAGVTQTPRYLIKTRGQQVTLSCSPISGHRSVSWYQQTPGQGLQFLFEYFSETQRNKGNFPGRFSGRQFSNSRSEMNVSTLELGDSALYLCASSTPGDGAKNIQYFGAGTRLSVL.

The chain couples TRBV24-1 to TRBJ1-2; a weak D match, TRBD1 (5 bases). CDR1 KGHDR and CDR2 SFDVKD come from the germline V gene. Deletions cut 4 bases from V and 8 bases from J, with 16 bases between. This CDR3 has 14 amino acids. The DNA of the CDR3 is TGTGCCACCAGTGAACCCCACAGGAGCTACGGCTACACCTTC. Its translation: CATSEPHRSYGYTF.

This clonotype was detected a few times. The CDR3: CASTQGPTNEKLFF. CDR3 coding DNA: TGTGCCAGCACCCAGGGTCCTACTAATGAAAAACTGTTTTTT. V gene TRBV11-2 combines with J gene TRBJ1-4; tentatively, D is TRBD1 (5 bases). This CDR3 has 14 amino acids. The V end was cut by 7 bases, the J end by 2 bases, with 11 bases between. The germline CDR1 and CDR2 sequences are SGHAT and FQNNGV. Filled out from reference TRBV11-2 and TRBJ1-4, the complete variable domain reads EAGVAQSPRYKIIEKRQSVAFWCNPISGHATLYWYQQILGQGPKLLIQFQNNGVVDDSQLPKDRFSAERLKGVDSTLKIQPAKLEDSAVYLCASTQGPTNEKLFFGSGTQLSVL.

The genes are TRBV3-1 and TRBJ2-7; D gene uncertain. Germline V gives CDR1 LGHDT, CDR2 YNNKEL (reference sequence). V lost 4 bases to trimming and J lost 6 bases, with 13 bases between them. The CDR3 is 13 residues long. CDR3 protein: CASSPPARREQYF. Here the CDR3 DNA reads TGTGCCAGCAGCCCCCCTGCTCGACGCGAGCAGTACTTC.

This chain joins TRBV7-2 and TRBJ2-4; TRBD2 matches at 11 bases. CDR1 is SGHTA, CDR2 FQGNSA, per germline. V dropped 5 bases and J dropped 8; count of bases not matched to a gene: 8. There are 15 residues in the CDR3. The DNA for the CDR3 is TGTGCCAGCAGCCCCAAACTAGCGGGAGCGGACATTCAGTACTTC. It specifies CASSPKLAGADIQYF.

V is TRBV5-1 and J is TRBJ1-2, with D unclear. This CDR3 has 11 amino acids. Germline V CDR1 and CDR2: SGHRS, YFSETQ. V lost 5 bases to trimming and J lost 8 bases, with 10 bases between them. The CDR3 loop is CASSFGQGYTF. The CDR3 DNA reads TGCGCCAGCAGTTTCGGGCAGGGCTACACCTTC.

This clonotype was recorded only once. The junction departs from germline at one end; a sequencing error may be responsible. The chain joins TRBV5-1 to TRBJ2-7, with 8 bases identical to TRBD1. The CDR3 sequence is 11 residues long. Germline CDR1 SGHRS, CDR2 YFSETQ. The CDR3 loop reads CASSSGQGRVF. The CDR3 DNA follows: TGCGCCAGCAGCTCCGGACAGGGTCGGGTCTTC.

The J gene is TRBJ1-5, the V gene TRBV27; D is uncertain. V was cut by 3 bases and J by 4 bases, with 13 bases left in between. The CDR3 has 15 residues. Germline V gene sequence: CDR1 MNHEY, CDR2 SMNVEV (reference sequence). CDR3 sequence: CASSFSPGWNQPQHF. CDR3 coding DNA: TGTGCCAGCAGTTTTAGCCCGGGGTGGAATCAGCCCCAGCATTTT.

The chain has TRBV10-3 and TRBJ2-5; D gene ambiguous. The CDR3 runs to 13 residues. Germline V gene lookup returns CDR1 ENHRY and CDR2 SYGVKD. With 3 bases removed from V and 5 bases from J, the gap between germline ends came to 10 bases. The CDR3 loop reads CAISDRADETQYF. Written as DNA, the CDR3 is TGTGCCATCAGTGATAGGGCGGACGAGACCCAGTACTTC.

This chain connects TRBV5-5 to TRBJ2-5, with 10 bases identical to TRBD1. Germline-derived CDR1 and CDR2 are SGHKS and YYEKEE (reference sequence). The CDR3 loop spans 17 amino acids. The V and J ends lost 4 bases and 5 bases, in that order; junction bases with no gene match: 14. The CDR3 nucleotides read TGTGCCAGCAGCGCCGGCCGGGACAGGGGATTTTGGGAGACCCAGTACTTC. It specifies CASSAGRDRGFWETQYF.

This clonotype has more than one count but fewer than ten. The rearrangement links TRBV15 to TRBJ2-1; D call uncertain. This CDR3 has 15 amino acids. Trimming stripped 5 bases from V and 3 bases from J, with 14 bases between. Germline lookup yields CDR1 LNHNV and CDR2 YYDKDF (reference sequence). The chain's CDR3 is CATSPSLGFYNEQFF. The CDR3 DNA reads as TGTGCCACCAGCCCGAGTCTGGGTTTCTACAATGAGCAGTTCTTC.

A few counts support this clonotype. CDR3: CASSRQGKIDSPLHF. CDR3 DNA sequence: TGTGCCAGCAGTCGGCAGGGTAAAATTGATTCACCCCTCCACTTT. This chain joins TRBV6-1 and TRBJ1-6, with D tentatively TRBD1 (5 bases). The germline V gene has CDR1 MNHNS and CDR2 SASEGT. The V gene lost 5 bases and the J gene lost 8 bases, with 16 bases spanning the gap. The CDR3 sequence is 15 residues long.

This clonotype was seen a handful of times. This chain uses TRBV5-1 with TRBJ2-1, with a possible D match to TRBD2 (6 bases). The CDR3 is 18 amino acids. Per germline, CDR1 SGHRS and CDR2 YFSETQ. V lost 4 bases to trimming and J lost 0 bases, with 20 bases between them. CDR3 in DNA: TGCGCCAGCAGCCTGTCCCTATGGGGGAGGAGCTCCTACAATGAGCAGTTCTTC. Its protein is CASSLSLWGRSSYNEQFF.

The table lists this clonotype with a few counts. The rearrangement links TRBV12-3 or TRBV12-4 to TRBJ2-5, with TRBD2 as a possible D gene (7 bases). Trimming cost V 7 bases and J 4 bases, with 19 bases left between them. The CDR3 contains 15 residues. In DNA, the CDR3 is TGTGCCAGCACCGAAAGGGGAGGGGGGGGAGAGACCCAGTACTTC. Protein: CASTERGGGGETQYF.

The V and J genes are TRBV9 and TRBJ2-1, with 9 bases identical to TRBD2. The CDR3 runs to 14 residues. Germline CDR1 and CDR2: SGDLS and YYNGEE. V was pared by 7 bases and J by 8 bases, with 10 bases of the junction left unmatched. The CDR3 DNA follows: TGTGCCAGCGGACCCCGGAGCGGGAGGTATGAGCAGTTCTTC. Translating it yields CASGPRSGRYEQFF.

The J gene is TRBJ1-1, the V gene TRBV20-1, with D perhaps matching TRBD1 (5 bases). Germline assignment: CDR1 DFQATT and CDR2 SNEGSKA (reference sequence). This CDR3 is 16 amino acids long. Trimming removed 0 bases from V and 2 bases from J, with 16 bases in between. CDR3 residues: CSARDPRDGRNTEAFF. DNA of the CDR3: TGCAGTGCTAGAGATCCCCGGGACGGTCGTAACACTGAAGCTTTCTTT.

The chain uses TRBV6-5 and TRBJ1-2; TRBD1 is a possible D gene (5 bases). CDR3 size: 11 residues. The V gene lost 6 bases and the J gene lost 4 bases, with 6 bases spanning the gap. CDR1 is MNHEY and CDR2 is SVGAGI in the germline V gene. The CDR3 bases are TGTGCCAGCAGACAGGTCTATGGCTACACCTTC. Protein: CASRQVYGYTF.

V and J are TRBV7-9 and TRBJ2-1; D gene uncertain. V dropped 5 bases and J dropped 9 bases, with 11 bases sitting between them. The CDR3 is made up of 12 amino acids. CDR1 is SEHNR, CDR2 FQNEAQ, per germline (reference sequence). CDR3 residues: CASSPLLGEQFF. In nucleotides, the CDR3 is TGTGCCAGCAGCCCCCTCTTGGGTGAGCAGTTCTTC.

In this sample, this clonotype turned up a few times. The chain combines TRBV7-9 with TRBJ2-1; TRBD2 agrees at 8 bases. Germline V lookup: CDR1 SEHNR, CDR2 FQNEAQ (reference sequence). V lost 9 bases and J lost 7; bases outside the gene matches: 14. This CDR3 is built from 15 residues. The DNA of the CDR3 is TGTGCCAGTGGCTATAGCGGGGAGGCTATTAATGAGCAGTTCTTC. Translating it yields CASGYSGEAINEQFF.

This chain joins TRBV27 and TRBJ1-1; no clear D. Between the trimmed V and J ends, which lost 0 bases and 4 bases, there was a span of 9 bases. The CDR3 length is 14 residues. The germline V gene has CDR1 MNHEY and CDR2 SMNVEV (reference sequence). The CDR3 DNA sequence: TGTGCCAGCAGTTTATCTCCCCGAATCACTGAAGCTTTCTTT. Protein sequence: CASSLSPRITEAFF.

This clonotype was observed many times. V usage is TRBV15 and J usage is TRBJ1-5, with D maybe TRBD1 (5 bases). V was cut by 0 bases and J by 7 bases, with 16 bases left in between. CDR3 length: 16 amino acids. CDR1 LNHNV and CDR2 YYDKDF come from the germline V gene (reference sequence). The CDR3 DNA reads TGTGCCACCAGCAGAGATGGTGGGGCGTCACGACAGCCCCAGCATTTT. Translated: CATSRDGGASRQPQHF. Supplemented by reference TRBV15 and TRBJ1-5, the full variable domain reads DAMVIQNPRYQVTQFGKPVTLSCSQTLNHNVMYWYQQKSSQAPKLLFHYYDKDFNNEADTPDNFQSRRPNTSFCFLDIRSPGLGDTAMYLCATSRDGGASRQPQHFGDGTRLSIL.

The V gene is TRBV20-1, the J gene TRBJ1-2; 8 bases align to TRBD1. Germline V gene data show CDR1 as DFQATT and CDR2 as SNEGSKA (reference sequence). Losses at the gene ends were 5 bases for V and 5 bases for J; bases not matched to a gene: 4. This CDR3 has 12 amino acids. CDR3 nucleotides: TGCAGTGCTGGGCGGACAGGGTATGGCTACACCTTC. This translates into CSAGRTGYGYTF.

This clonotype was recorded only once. This CDR3 reads CATRAAYPYNEQFF. In DNA, the CDR3 is TGTGCCACCAGGGCGGCATACCCCTACAATGAGCAGTTCTTC. The chain is built from TRBV24-1 and TRBJ2-1; no clear D gene. Trimming removed 7 bases at V and 2 bases at J, with 11 bases between. Germline CDR1 and CDR2: KGHDR and SFDVKD. CDR3 size: 14 residues.